The table lists the clone carrying this TCR beta chain with a count of one. Other nucleotide sequences in the sample specify the same CDR3. Patients in Seattle were enrolled during active infection, then followed longitudinally. The sample belongs to a study of blood T cell repertoires in COVID-19. In the study overall: COVID-19 samples from acute and convalescent phases originated in the United States, Italy and Spain. PBMCs, B-cell-depleted T cells, or T cells were the source of the cDNA or gDNA that made up the material.

The CDR3 has 15 amino acids. Germline-derived CDR1 and CDR2 are MDHEN and SYDVKM. The trim removed 4 bases at V and 3 bases at J, leaving 4 bases unmatched. Original methodology: Cell counts per sample came from amplifying reference gene primers. The method was immunoSEQ multiplex PCR; TCRdb's version includes in-frame clones alone and lacks a portion of them. That table gives V, J and clone size, and the DNA gave D and trimming. The table shows roughly 180,000 clones, with approximately 81% occurring only once. This sequence was found in a woman between 50 and 59 years old with COVID-19, enrolled during active disease. What was sequenced was peripheral blood. J is TRBJ2-3 and V is TRBV28, with 10 bases that match TRBD2. DNA of the CDR3: TGTGCCAGCAGTTCGGCTAGCGGGGGAACAGATACGCAGTATTTT. Amino acid sequence: CASSSASGGTDTQYF.